The T cell receptor (beta chain) described here comes from a study of blood T cell repertoires in COVID-19. In the study overall: Researchers got acute and convalescent COVID-19 samples from the United States, Italy and Spain. The cDNA or gDNA used as material had been derived from T cells, B-cell-depleted T cells, or PBMCs.

Authors' processing steps: Amplifying reference gene primers gave estimates of nucleated cell counts. Clones were read by immunoSEQ multiplex PCR, and TCRdb kept only the in-frame ones, dropping some. V and J calls plus clone size are reproduced from that table; the DNA served to infer D and trimming. The sample holds 90,000 to 100,000 clones, around 85% seen once. Germline CDR1 SGHTA, CDR2 FQGNSA. The CDR3 runs 15 residues. Trimming cost V 5 bases and J 0 bases, with 14 bases left between them. This clone was detected only a few times. Specimen: peripheral blood. This TCR came from a man aged 55 to 69 with acute or convalescent COVID-19. V is TRBV7-2 and J is TRBJ2-7; D gene ambiguous. This chain's CDR3 is CASSPTVLSSYEQYF. Here the CDR3 DNA reads TGTGCCAGCAGCCCCACTGTCCTAAGCTCCTACGAGCAGTACTTC.